The 15 T cell receptor beta chains presented below share a single source sample, sequenced in a study of T cells in Graves' hyperthyroidism and ophthalmopathy (dated by TCRdb to about 2019). Receptor libraries were prepared by multiplex PCR. Sequencing relied on an Illumina HiSeq 2000. The TCR beta CDR3 regions were amplified from RNA transcripts. For the first round of RT-PCR on the TCR CDR3, the HTBI primer set was used together with the Qiagen OneStep RT-PCR kit. TCRdb reanalyzed the raw reads on its own, using fastp at Q25 for trimming and MiXCR for clone calling, and kept in-frame beta chains. Rows are combined by CDR3 protein, so each entry shows the most common genes and DNA. The sample records 610,000 or so distinct CDR3 sequences, about 45% of which are singletons. Approximately 8.4% of the sample comes from the top ten. The sequenced sample consisted of peripheral blood or thyroid tissue (not recorded which). The receptors were gathered from a woman aged 18-29 years with Graves' hyperthyroidism.

This rearrangement joins TRBV20-1 to TRBJ2-7; D is perhaps TRBD1 (5 bases). There are 14 residues in the CDR3. Germline CDR1 reads DFQATT; CDR2 reads SNEGSKA (reference sequence). V was clipped by 1 base and J by 0 bases, with 10 bases between them. The CDR3 protein is CSARAAGNSYEQYF. In DNA form, the CDR3 reads TGCAGTGCTAGAGCGGCAGGGAACTCCTACGAGCAGTACTTC.

The chain couples TRBV9 to TRBJ2-7; 11 bases align to TRBD2. CDR1 is SGDLS, CDR2 YYNGEE, per germline. The V gene end was trimmed by 3 bases and the J gene end by 0 bases; junction bases not matched to a gene: 8. The CDR3 runs 17 residues. CDR3 sequence: CASSGSGTSGHSYEQYF. CDR3 bases: TGTGCCAGCAGCGGCTCCGGGACTAGCGGACACTCCTACGAGCAGTACTTC.

The V gene is TRBV2, the J gene TRBJ2-7; the D gene could be TRBD1 or TRBD2 (5 bases each). V was shortened by 9 bases and J by 0 bases, with 15 bases between the two germline ends. CDR1 SNHLY and CDR2 FYNNEI come from the germline V gene. The CDR3 is 14 amino acids. CDR3 protein: CASLSGTGSYEQYF. The CDR3 coding sequence is TGTGCCAGTCTTTCCGGGACGGGCTCCTACGAGCAGTACTTC.

This clonotype was seen many times. The V and J genes are TRBV5-8 and TRBJ1-1; perhaps TRBD1 as D (6 bases). V was shortened by 7 bases and J by 0 bases, with 13 bases between the two germline ends. The germline V gene encodes CDR1 SGHTS and CDR2 YDEGEE. The CDR3 extends over 14 amino acids. CDR3 sequence (DNA): TGTGCCAGCCGGCTAGGGGGTCTGAACACTGAAGCTTTCTTT. This codes for CASRLGGLNTEAFF.

This clonotype was picked up many times. The chain links TRBV27 to TRBJ1-1; TRBD1 matches at 8 bases. The CDR3 has 14 amino acids. The J segment lost 6 bases and the V segment lost 2 bases, leaving 5 bases of the junction unmatched. Germline V gene lookup returns CDR1 MNHEY and CDR2 SMNVEV (reference sequence). Written as DNA, the CDR3 is TGTGCCAGCAGTTTAACAGGGGGTAGGTCTGAAGCTTTCTTT. Its protein is CASSLTGGRSEAFF.

A remark on this clonotype: A much larger clone lies a single base off, so this may be a read error. The genes are TRBV24-1 and TRBJ2-5; TRBD2 agrees at 7 bases. J was trimmed by 5 bases and V by 11 bases; bases with no gene match: 28. This CDR3 region has 19 residues. From germline, CDR1 is KGHDR and CDR2 SFDVKD. CDR3 residues: CASSSDRWGGSLRRETQYF. The CDR3 DNA follows: TGTGCCAGCAGCTCCGACCGGTGGGGCGGGAGCCTCAGAAGGGAGACCCAGTACTTC.

This clonotype was seen at least ten times. J is TRBJ2-5 and V is TRBV10-2; 8 bases fit TRBD1. The CDR3 is 15 residues long. Germline V lookup: CDR1 WSHSY, CDR2 SAAADI. V was clipped by 6 bases and J by 2 bases; unmatched bases: 8. CDR3 protein: CASRAGQGGQETQYF. The CDR3 DNA follows: TGCGCCAGCAGGGCCGGACAGGGAGGTCAAGAGACCCAGTACTTC.

On this clonotype itself: One base away lies a much larger clone, so this may be a sequencing read error. The V and J genes are TRBV4-3 and TRBJ1-2, with 9 nucleotides matching TRBD1. V shed 2 bases, J shed 8 bases, and the junction held 9 bases outside the gene matches. Per the germline V gene, CDR1 is LGHNA and CDR2 is YSLEER. The CDR3 extends over 15 amino acids. CDR3 protein: CASSQLGTGSGGYTF. The CDR3 DNA sequence: TGCGCCAGCAGCCAACTCGGGACAGGGTCTGGAGGCTACACCTTC.

V usage is TRBV29-1 and J usage is TRBJ1-1, with D perhaps matching TRBD1 (5 bases). Trimming cost V 8 bases and J 2 bases, with 18 bases left between them. Germline CDR1 SQVTM, CDR2 ANQGSEA. This CDR3 region has 14 residues. The CDR3 sequence is CSLRGLSLNTEAFF. CDR3 sequence (DNA): TGCAGCTTACGGGGCTTGTCACTAAACACTGAAGCTTTCTTT.

This clonotype was seen at least ten times. The chain couples TRBV15 to TRBJ1-2; 10 bases match TRBD1. The CDR3 loop spans 12 amino acids. Per germline, CDR1 LNHNV and CDR2 YYDKDF (reference sequence). V lost 5 bases to trimming and J lost 12 bases; unmatched junction nucleotides: 6. CDR3 sequence reads: CATSGTGDGDTF. As DNA, the CDR3 is TGTGCCACCAGCGGGACAGGGGATGGGGACACCTTC.

This clonotype was detected a few times. The chain links TRBV10-1 to TRBJ2-1; 7 bases map to TRBD2. This CDR3 is 15 amino acids long. The germline V gene has CDR1 WNHNN and CDR2 SYGVQD (reference sequence). V was clipped by 2 bases and J by 0 bases; unmatched bases: 1. This CDR3 is CASSEGGSSYNEQFF. CDR3 in DNA: TGCGCCAGCAGTGAGGGCGGGAGCTCCTACAATGAGCAGTTCTTC.

For the CDR3, the DNA is TGTGCCAGCAGCTTGGACGGAACCTCTGGGGCCAACGTCCTGACTTTC. It specifies CASSLDGTSGANVLTF. V and J are TRBV7-2 and TRBJ2-6; D not resolved. Germline CDR1 reads SGHTA; CDR2 reads FQGNSA. Trimming stripped 3 bases from V and 0 bases from J, with 9 bases between. This CDR3 spans 16 amino acids.

This chain joins TRBV24-1 and TRBJ1-2; 9 bases align to TRBD1. Germline V gene sequence: CDR1 KGHDR, CDR2 SFDVKD. This CDR3 contains 16 residues. V gave up 1 base and J gave up 8 bases; unmatched junction bases: 10. CDR3 sequence reads: CATSDLFGTGNEGYTF. The CDR3 nucleotides read TGTGCCACCAGTGATTTATTCGGGACAGGGAATGAAGGCTACACCTTC.

This clonotype came up many times. The chain recombines TRBV12-3 or TRBV12-4 with TRBJ2-2, with TRBD2 matching 10 bases. This CDR3 has 18 amino acids. With V trimmed by 0 bases and J by 2 bases, 6 bases remained unmatched. This chain's CDR3 is CASSLAVAGGSNTGELFF. The DNA for the CDR3 is TGTGCCAGCAGTTTAGCGGTAGCGGGAGGAAGTAACACCGGGGAGCTGTTTTTT.

This clonotype came up many times. The chain is built from TRBV9 and TRBJ2-7; perhaps TRBD1 as D (6 bases). V dropped 3 bases and J dropped 2 bases, with 12 bases sitting between them. CDR1 is SGDLS, CDR2 YYNGEE, per germline. This CDR3 region has 14 residues. CDR3: CASSGRDTTYEQYF. The CDR3 DNA reads as TGTGCCAGCAGCGGCCGGGACACAACCTACGAGCAGTACTTC.